Below are 27 T cell receptor beta chains sequenced from a single sample in a study of blood T cell repertoires in COVID-19. Sequenced by immunoSEQ multiplex PCR; TCRdb stores in-frame clones only, minus some. The data show about 75,000 clones, approximately 88% seen once. Material: peripheral blood. Every receptor here comes from a woman in her seventies with acute or convalescent COVID-19.

V usage is TRBV29-1 and J usage is TRBJ1-2; 7 positions match TRBD1. The CDR3 totals 12 residues. The junction had 5 bases not matched to a gene; V was cut back by 5 bases and J by 5 bases. Germline CDR1 reads SQVTM; CDR2 reads ANQGSEA. CDR3 sequence (DNA): TGCAGCGTTACCGACAGGGAGTATGGCTACACCTTC. This gives the protein CSVTDREYGYTF.

J is TRBJ1-4 and V is TRBV5-1; 7 nucleotides agree with TRBD1. The length of the CDR3 is 20 residues. In germline, CDR1 is SGHRS, CDR2 YFSETQ. J lost 2 bases, V lost 2 bases, and 18 bases had no gene match. The CDR3 coding sequence is TGCGCCAGCAGCTTCTCCCCCCTAACAGACAGGGAGCTTACTAATGAAAAACTGTTTTTT. The encoded protein is CASSFSPLTDRELTNEKLFF.

The chain is built from TRBV3-1 (or the pseudogene TRBV3-2) and TRBJ2-7; 11 bases line up with TRBD2. Germline lookup yields CDR1 LGHDT and CDR2 YNNKEL (reference sequence). The CDR3 loop spans 16 amino acids. Trimming at V came to 5 bases and at J to 2 bases, leaving 8 bases not matched to a gene. The CDR3 sequence: CASSSSGGLGTYEQYF. The CDR3 bases are TGTGCCAGCAGCTCTAGCGGGGGGTTGGGAACCTACGAGCAGTACTTC.

J is TRBJ1-5 and V is TRBV5-6; unclear D gene. Deletions cut 4 bases from V and 4 bases from J, with 12 bases between. In germline, CDR1 is SGHDT, CDR2 YYEEEE. The CDR3 contains 14 residues. The CDR3 reads CASSPGMGNQPQHF. Here the CDR3 DNA reads TGTGCCAGCAGCCCCGGGATGGGAAATCAGCCCCAGCATTTT.

The rearrangement joins TRBV30 to TRBJ2-6; D remains unclear. CDR3 length: 14 residues. Trimming took 7 bases from V and 2 from J, leaving 12 bases between them. The germline V gene has CDR1 GTSNPN and CDR2 SVGIG (reference sequence). The CDR3 DNA reads as TGTGCCTCCACTGGGCTCCCTGGGGCCAACGTCCTGACTTTC. Residues: CASTGLPGANVLTF.

The J gene is TRBJ2-1, the V gene TRBV9; D not certain. The V end lost 3 bases, the J end lost 2 bases, and 6 bases lay between the germline ends. In germline, CDR1 is SGDLS, CDR2 YYNGEE. The CDR3 loop spans 13 amino acids. The CDR3 DNA follows: TGTGCCAGCAGCGCCGACACCTACAATGAGCAGTTCTTC. Translating gives CASSADTYNEQFF.

The J gene is TRBJ2-3, the V gene TRBV4-1, with TRBD2 matching over 9 bases. Germline V CDR1 and CDR2: MGHRA, YSYEKL. V shed 0 bases and J 1 base; nucleotides not matched to a gene: 8. The CDR3 covers 18 residues. For the CDR3, the DNA is TGCGCCAGCAGCCAAGATCCCCCAGAGCGGGGGGGCACAGATACGCAGTATTTT. Its protein product is CASSQDPPERGGTDTQYF.

The genes are TRBV18 and TRBJ2-7; 7 bases fit TRBD1. Germline lookup yields CDR1 KGHSH and CDR2 LQKENI. This CDR3 contains 13 residues. J lost 7 bases, V lost 4 bases, and 7 bases had no gene match. CDR3 residues: CASSQMTGNEQYF. In DNA form, the CDR3 reads TGTGCCAGCTCACAAATGACAGGGAATGAGCAGTACTTC. The full variable domain, rest sourced from reference TRBV18 and TRBJ2-7, is NAGVMQNPRHLVRRRGQEARLRCSPMKGHSHVYWYRQLPEEGLKFMVYLQKENIIDESGMPKERFSAEFPKEGPSILRIQQVVRGDSAAYFCASSQMTGNEQYFGPGTRLTVT.

The chain is built from TRBV7-9 and TRBJ1-4, with D maybe TRBD1 (6 bases). V was pared by 5 bases and J by 8 bases, with 9 bases between. Germline CDR1 SEHNR, CDR2 FQNEAQ (reference sequence). The CDR3 is 12 residues long. DNA of the CDR3: TGTGCCAGCAGCCTTGACAGGGAAAAACTGTTTTTT. Its translation: CASSLDREKLFF.

For the CDR3, the DNA is TGTGCCAGCAGCCAGGACAGGATCGGTGGAAATTCACCCCTCCACTTT. This encodes CASSQDRIGGNSPLHF. The V call is TRBV28, the J call TRBJ1-6; 7 bases map to TRBD1. Per germline, CDR1 MDHEN and CDR2 SYDVKM. With 6 bases clipped from V and 7 bases from J, the junction kept 12 bases outside the gene matches. The CDR3 is made up of 16 amino acids.

J is TRBJ2-1 and V is TRBV5-1; D is perhaps TRBD1 (5 bases). The CDR3 extends over 14 amino acids. Germline values: CDR1 SGHRS, CDR2 YFSETQ. V was trimmed by 0 bases and J by 4 bases, leaving 8 bases between them. In nucleotides, the CDR3 is TGCGCCAGCAGCTTGGAGGGGATTTACAATGAGCAGTTCTTC. Encoded protein: CASSLEGIYNEQFF.

Only a few counts were recorded for this clone. DNA of the CDR3: TGTGCCAGCAGCCAATCGGACAGAGAAAAACTGTTTTTT. The encoded protein is CASSQSDREKLFF. The chain couples TRBV16 to TRBJ1-4; D is possibly TRBD1 (6 bases). The V and J ends lost 0 bases and 8 bases respectively, with 7 bases between them. This CDR3 spans 13 amino acids. Germline CDR1 is KGHSY and CDR2 is FQNENV.

The CDR3 nucleotides are TGTGCCACCAGTGAGCCCACAGGGTCTGGGGCCAACGTCCTGACTTTC. Protein product: CATSEPTGSGANVLTF. The rearrangement joins TRBV24-1 to TRBJ2-6, with a possible D match to TRBD1 (6 bases). Per the germline V gene, CDR1 is KGHDR and CDR2 is SFDVKD. Between the trimmed V and J ends, which lost 4 bases and 1 base, there was a span of 10 bases. The CDR3 spans 16 residues.

V usage is TRBV6-6 and J usage is TRBJ1-2, with 7 positions matching TRBD1. Looked up from germline, CDR1 is MNHNY and CDR2 is SVGAGI (reference sequence). This CDR3 spans 15 amino acids. Losses at the gene ends were 1 base for V and 5 bases for J; bases not matched to a gene: 7. The CDR3 here is CASSYFSGTDYGYTF. In DNA, the CDR3 is TGTGCCAGCAGTTACTTTTCCGGGACAGATTATGGCTACACCTTC.

The chain joins TRBV7-2 to TRBJ2-7, with D perhaps matching TRBD2 (5 bases). In germline, CDR1 is SGHTA, CDR2 FQGNSA. There are 13 residues in the CDR3. The ends were cut back, 1 base at V and 4 bases at J, with 8 bases in the middle. DNA of the CDR3: TGTGCCAGCAGCTTAGAGCGGAAATACGAGCAGTACTTC. Amino acid sequence: CASSLERKYEQYF.

The chain employs TRBV27 and TRBJ1-5; maybe TRBD1 (5 bases). Germline assignment: CDR1 MNHEY and CDR2 SMNVEV (reference sequence). The length of the CDR3 is 14 residues. Trimming pared 6 bases from V and 6 bases from J, leaving 15 bases between. In DNA, the CDR3 is TGTGCCAGCAGAGGGGCAGGTTGGGGTCAGCCCCAGCATTTT. Protein sequence: CASRGAGWGQPQHF.

The V gene is TRBV28, the J gene TRBJ2-7; 10 bases match TRBD2. Germline V CDR1 and CDR2: MDHEN, SYDVKM. CDR3 length: 16 amino acids. V lost 5 bases and J lost 12; bases outside the gene matches: 19. The DNA of the CDR3 is TGTGCCAGCAGTCTCGGGACTAGCGTACTAAAGGGGCCCCTGTACTTC. It translates to CASSLGTSVLKGPLYF.

This clone was detected only once. This chain joins TRBV3-1 (or the pseudogene TRBV3-2) and TRBJ2-1; TRBD2 matches at 7 bases. This CDR3 has 17 residues. V shed 1 base and J 0 bases; nucleotides not matched to a gene: 6. The germline V gene has CDR1 LGHDT and CDR2 YNNKEL (reference sequence). This CDR3 is CASSQASSGSSYNEQFF. The CDR3 DNA reads as TGTGCCAGCAGCCAAGCTTCTAGCGGAAGCTCCTACAATGAGCAGTTCTTC.

The gene calls are TRBV5-1 and TRBJ2-1; D not certain. The V end was cut by 1 base, the J end by 7 bases, with 6 bases between. Germline-derived CDR1 and CDR2 are SGHRS and YFSETQ. CDR3 length: 12 amino acids. The CDR3 region has the DNA TGCGCCAGCAGCTTGCCGTCGAATGAGCAGTTCTTC. Its translation is CASSLPSNEQFF.

This clone has a single count. The chain links TRBV28 to TRBJ2-1, with D hard to call. CDR1 and CDR2 (germline): MDHEN, SYDVKM. The CDR3 covers 14 residues. V lost 6 bases and J lost 0, with 9 bases in between. The CDR3 DNA reads as TGTGCCAGCAGCACGAGTAGCTCCTACAATGAGCAGTTCTTC. Translating it yields CASSTSSSYNEQFF.

CDR3 DNA: TGCGCCAGCAGGGATAATGTACAGGGAAGGACTGAAGCTTTCTTT. This translates into CASRDNVQGRTEAFF. The chain employs TRBV5-1 and TRBJ1-1; TRBD1 might be the D (6 bases). Germline CDR1 reads SGHRS; CDR2 reads YFSETQ. The CDR3 consists of 15 residues. Trimming removed 5 bases at V and 5 bases at J, with 19 bases between.

This sequence joins TRBV5-4 and TRBJ2-3; tentative D call: TRBD2 (6 bases). Trimming removed 0 bases at V and 2 bases at J, with 16 bases between. The CDR3 totals 17 residues. Germline CDR1 SGHNT, CDR2 YYREEE (reference sequence). CDR3 sequence: CASSLGGMGGPTDTQYF. CDR3 bases: TGTGCCAGCAGCTTGGGGGGGATGGGAGGTCCCACAGATACGCAGTATTTT.

This chain connects TRBV5-1 to TRBJ1-2, with 8 nucleotides matching TRBD1. This CDR3 comprises 12 residues. Germline V gene data show CDR1 as SGHRS and CDR2 as YFSETQ. Losses at the gene ends were 9 bases for V and 9 bases for J; bases not matched to a gene: 10. For the CDR3, the DNA is TGCGCCACCTCCGGACAGGGCTTCAGCTACACCTTC. Translating it yields CATSGQGFSYTF.

CDR3 in amino acids: CASSLGGTGIIYGYTF. The CDR3 DNA reads TGTGCCAGCAGCTTGGGTGGGACAGGGATAATCTATGGCTACACCTTC. The rearrangement uses TRBV5-4 and TRBJ1-2; 9 bases line up with TRBD1. The CDR3 consists of 16 residues. Germline-derived CDR1 and CDR2 are SGHNT and YYREEE (reference sequence). Losses at the gene ends were 0 bases for V and 4 bases for J; bases not matched to a gene: 7. The full variable domain, its missing parts supplied by reference TRBV5-4 and TRBJ1-2, is ETGVTQSPTHLIKTRGQQVTLRCSSQSGHNTVSWYQQALGQGPQFIFQYYREEENGRGNFPPRFSGLQFPNYSSELNVNALELDDSALYLCASSLGGTGIIYGYTFGSGTRLTVV.

This chain joins TRBV5-6 and TRBJ1-2, with TRBD1 as a possible D gene (6 bases). CDR3 length equals 14 residues. Germline CDR1 SGHDT, CDR2 YYEEEE. Trimming took 5 bases from V and 2 from J, leaving 13 bases between them. CDR3 residues: CASSHTTGNYGYTF. The CDR3 DNA follows: TGTGCCAGCAGTCATACTACAGGGAACTATGGCTACACCTTC.

The chain joins TRBV18 to TRBJ1-1; 9 bases map to TRBD1. CDR3 size: 16 residues. With V trimmed by 3 bases and J by 4 bases, 9 bases remained unmatched. The germline gives CDR1 KGHSH, CDR2 LQKENI. CDR3 sequence (DNA): TGTGCCAGCTCACCCGCCCGACAGGGGGGTGGCACTGAAGCTTTCTTT. This codes for CASSPARQGGGTEAFF.

This clone was counted only a few times. The CDR3 here is CASSSGLAITGELFF. CDR3 coding DNA: TGCGCCAGCAGTAGTGGACTAGCGATCACCGGGGAGCTGTTTTTT. The rearrangement uses TRBV5-1 and TRBJ2-2, with 9 bases aligning to TRBD2. The germline V gene encodes CDR1 SGHRS and CDR2 YFSETQ. There are 15 residues in the CDR3. Losses at the gene ends were 5 bases for V and 4 bases for J; bases not matched to a gene: 6.